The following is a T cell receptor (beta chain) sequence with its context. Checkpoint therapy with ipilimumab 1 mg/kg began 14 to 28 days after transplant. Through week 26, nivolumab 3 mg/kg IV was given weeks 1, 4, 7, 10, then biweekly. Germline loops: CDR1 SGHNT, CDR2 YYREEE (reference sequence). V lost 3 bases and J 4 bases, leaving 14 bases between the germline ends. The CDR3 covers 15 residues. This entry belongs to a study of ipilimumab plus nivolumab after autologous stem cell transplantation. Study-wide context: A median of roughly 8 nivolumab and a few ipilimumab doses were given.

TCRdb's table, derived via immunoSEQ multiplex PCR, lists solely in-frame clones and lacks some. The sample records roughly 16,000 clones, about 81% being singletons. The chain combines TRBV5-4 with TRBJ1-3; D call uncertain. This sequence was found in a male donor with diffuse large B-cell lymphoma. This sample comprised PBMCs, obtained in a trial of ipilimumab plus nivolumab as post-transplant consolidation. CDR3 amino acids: CASSSNRELGNTIYF. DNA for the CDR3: TGTGCCAGCAGCTCTAACCGGGAACTCGGAAACACCATATATTTT.